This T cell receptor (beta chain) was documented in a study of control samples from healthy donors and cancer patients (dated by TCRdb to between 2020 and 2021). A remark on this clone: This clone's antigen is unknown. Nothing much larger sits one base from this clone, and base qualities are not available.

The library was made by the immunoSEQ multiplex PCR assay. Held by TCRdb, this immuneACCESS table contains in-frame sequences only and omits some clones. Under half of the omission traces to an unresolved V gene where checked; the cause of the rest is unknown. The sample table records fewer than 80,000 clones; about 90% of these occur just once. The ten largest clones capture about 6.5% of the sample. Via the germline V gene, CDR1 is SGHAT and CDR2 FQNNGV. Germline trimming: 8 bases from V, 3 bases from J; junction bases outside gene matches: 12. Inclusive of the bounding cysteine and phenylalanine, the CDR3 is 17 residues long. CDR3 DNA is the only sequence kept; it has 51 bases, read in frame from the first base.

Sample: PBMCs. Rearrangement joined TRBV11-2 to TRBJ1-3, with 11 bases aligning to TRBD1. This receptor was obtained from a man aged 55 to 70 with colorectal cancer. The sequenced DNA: TGTGCCAGCCGCGGACTTGGACAGGGGGCGTTTGGAAACACCATATATTTT. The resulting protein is CASRGLGQGAFGNTIYF. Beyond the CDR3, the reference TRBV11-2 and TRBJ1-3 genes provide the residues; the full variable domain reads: EAGVAQSPRYKIIEKRQSVAFWCNPISGHATLYWYQQILGQGPKLLIQFQNNGVVDDSQLPKDRFSAERLKGVDSTLKIQPAKLEDSAVYLCASRGLGQGAFGNTIYFGEGSWLTVV.